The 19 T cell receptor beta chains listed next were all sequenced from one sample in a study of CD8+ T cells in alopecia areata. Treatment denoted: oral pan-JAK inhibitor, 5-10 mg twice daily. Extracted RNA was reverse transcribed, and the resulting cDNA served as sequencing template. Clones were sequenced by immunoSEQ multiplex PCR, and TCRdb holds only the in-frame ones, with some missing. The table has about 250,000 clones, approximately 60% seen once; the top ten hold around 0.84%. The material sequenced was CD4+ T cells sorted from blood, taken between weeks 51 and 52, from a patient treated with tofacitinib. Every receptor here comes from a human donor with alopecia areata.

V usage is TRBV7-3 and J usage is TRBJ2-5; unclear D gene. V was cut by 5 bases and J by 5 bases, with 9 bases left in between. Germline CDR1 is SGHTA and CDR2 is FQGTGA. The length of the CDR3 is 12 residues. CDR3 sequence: CASSNFGETQYF. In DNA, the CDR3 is TGTGCCAGCAGCAACTTTGGGGAGACCCAGTACTTC.

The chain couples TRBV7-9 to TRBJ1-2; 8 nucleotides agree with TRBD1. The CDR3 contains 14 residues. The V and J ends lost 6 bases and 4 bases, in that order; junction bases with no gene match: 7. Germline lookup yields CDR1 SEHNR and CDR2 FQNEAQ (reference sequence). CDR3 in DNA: TGTGCCAGCAGGCTGCAGGGGGCTGGCTATGGCTACACCTTC. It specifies CASRLQGAGYGYTF.

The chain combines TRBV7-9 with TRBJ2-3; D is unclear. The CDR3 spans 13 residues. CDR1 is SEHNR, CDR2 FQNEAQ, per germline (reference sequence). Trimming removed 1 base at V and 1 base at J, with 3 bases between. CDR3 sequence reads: CASSLVGTDTQYF. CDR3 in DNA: TGTGCCAGCAGCTTAGTGGGCACAGATACGCAGTATTTT.

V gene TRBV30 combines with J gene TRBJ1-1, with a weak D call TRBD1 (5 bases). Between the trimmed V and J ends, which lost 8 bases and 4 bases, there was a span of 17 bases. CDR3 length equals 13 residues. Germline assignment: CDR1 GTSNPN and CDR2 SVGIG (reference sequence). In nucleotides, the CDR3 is TGTGCCCAGAGAGGGGAGGGATTCACTGAAGCTTTCTTT. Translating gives CAQRGEGFTEAFF. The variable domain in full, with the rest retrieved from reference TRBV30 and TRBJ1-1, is SQTIHQWPATLVQPVGSPLSLECTVEGTSNPNLYWYRQAAGRGLQLLFYSVGIGQISSEVPQNLSASRPQDRQFILSSKKLLLSDSGFYLCAQRGEGFTEAFFGQGTRLTVV.

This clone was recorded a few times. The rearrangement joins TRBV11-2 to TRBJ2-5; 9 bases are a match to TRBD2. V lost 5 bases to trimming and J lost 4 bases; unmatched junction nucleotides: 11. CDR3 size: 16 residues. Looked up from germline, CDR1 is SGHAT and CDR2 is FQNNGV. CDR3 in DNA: TGTGCCAGCAGCCCCTTTATTAGTAGCGGGGGAGAGACCCAGTACTTC. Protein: CASSPFISSGGETQYF.

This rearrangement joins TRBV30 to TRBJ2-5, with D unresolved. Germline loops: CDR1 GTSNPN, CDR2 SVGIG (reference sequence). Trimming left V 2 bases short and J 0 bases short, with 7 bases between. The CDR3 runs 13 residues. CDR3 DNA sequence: TGTGCCTGGAGTAGTGGGTACCAAGAGACCCAGTACTTC. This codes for CAWSSGYQETQYF.

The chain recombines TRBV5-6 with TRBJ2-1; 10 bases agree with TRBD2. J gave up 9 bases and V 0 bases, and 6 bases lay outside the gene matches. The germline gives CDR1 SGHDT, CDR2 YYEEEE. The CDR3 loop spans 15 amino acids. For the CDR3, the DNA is TGTGCCAGCAGCTTGGCCCAGCGGGGGGGCATTGAGCAGTTCTTC. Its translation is CASSLAQRGGIEQFF. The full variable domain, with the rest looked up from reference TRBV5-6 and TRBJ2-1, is DAGVTQSPTHLIKTRGQQVTLRCSPKSGHDTVSWYQQALGQGPQFIFQYYEEEERQRGNFPDRFSGHQFPNYSSELNVNALLLGDSALYLCASSLAQRGGIEQFFGPGTRLTVL.

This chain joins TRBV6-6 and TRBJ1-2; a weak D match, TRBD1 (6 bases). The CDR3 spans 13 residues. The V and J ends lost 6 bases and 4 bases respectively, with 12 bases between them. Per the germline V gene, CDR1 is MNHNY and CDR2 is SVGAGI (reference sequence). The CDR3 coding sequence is TGTGCCAGCAGCCGAGGACAGAGCTATGGCTACACCTTC. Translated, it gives CASSRGQSYGYTF.

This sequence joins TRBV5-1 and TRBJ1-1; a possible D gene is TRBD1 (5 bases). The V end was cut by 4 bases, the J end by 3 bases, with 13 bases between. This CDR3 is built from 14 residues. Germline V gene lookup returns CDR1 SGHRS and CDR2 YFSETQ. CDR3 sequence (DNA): TGCGCCAGCAGCGTTGTGGGGGGAGACACTGAAGCTTTCTTT. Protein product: CASSVVGGDTEAFF.

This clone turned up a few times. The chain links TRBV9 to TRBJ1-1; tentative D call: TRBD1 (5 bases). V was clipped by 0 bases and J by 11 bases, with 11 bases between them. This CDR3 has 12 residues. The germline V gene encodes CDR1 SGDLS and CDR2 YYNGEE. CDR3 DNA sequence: TGTGCCAGCAGCGTAGATCGGGGGAGGGCTTTCTTT. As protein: CASSVDRGRAFF.

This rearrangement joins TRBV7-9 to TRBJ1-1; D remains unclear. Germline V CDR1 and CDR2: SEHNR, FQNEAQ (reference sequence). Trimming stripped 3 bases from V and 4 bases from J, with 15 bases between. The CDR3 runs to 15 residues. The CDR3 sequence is CASSFTAPVPTEAFF. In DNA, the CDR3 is TGTGCCAGCAGCTTCACGGCCCCGGTCCCCACTGAAGCTTTCTTT.

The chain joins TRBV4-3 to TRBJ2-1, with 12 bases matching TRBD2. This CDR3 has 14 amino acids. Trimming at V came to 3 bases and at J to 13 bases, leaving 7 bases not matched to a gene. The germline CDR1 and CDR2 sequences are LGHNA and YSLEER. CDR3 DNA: TGCGCCAGCAGCCAGGTCCCGACTAGCGGGGGCCAGTTCTTC. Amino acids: CASSQVPTSGGQFF.

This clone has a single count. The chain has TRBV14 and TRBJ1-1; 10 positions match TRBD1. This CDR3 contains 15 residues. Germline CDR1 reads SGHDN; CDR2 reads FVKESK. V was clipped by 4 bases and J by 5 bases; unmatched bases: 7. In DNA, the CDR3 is TGTGCCAGCAGCCGGACAGGGGGGGTGGTAACTGAAGCTTTCTTT. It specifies CASSRTGGVVTEAFF.

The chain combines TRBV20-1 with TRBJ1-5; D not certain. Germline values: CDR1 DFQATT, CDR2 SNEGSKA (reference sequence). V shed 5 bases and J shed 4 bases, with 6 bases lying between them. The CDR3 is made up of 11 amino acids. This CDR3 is CSAGRNQPQHF. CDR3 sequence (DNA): TGCAGTGCTGGACGAAATCAGCCCCAGCATTTT.

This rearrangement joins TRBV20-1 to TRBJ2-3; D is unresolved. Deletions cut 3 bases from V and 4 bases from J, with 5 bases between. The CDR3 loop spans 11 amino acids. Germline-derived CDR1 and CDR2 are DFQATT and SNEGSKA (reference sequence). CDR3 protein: CSASSPDTQYF. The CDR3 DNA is TGCAGTGCTAGTTCTCCAGATACGCAGTATTTT.

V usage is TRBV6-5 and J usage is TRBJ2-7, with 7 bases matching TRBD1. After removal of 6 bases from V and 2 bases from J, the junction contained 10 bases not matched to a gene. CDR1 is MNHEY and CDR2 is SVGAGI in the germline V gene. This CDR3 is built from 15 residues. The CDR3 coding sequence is TGTGCCAGCAGGTTTGGTCGACAGGGAACCTACGAGCAGTACTTC. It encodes CASRFGRQGTYEQYF.

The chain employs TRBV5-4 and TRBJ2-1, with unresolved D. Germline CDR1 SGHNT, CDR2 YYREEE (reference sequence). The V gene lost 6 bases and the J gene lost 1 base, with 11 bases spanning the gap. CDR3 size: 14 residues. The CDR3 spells CASNPVPSYNEQFF. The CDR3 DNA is TGTGCCAGCAACCCGGTCCCTTCCTACAATGAGCAGTTCTTC.

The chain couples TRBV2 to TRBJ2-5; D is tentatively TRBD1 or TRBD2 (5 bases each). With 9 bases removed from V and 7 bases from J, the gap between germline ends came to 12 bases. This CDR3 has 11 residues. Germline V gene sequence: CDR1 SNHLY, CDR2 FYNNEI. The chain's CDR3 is CASRDRGTQYF. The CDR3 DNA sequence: TGTGCCAGTAGGGACCGGGGGACCCAGTACTTC. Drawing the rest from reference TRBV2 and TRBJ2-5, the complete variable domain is EPEVTQTPSHQVTQMGQEVILRCVPISNHLYFYWYRQILGQKVEFLVSFYNNEISEKSEIFDDQFSVERPDGSNFTLKIRSTKLEDSAMYFCASRDRGTQYFGPGTRLLVL.

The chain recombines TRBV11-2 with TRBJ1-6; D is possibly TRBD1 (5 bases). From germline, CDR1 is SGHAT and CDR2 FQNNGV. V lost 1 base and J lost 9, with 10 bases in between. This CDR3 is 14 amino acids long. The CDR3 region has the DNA TGTGCCAGCAGCTTAGTCGGGGGGACTTCACCCCTCCACTTT. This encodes CASSLVGGTSPLHF.